This T cell receptor (beta chain) was observed in a study of shared clonotypes between healthy human individuals. Study in general: The donor pool was made up of a couple of women and three men aged 18 to 49. Per-donor plates numbered three CD4 naive, three CD4 memory, two CD8 naive and one CD8 memory.

Study-wide results and limits: Tissues were not sampled, only blood, and their repertoires likely differ.

V lost 6 bases to trimming and J lost 6 bases, with 16 bases between them. The length of the CDR3 is 14 residues. Germline V gene lookup returns CDR1 SGHNT and CDR2 YYREEE (reference sequence). It was at deep level that the assay was run. This table comes from immunoSEQ multiplex PCR, and its TCRdb copy is limited to in-frame clones, with some not included. Of more than 1,200,000 clones listed, about 98.5% are singletons. Comment on this clone: Its target is not known.

The TCR was taken from a man younger than 45 in good health. The sequenced sample was naive CD4+ T cells sorted from blood. Subset indicated: CD45RA+ positively selected. This sequence joins TRBV5-4 and TRBJ2-1; D may correspond to TRBD1 or TRBD2 (6 bases each). CDR3 protein: CASNQGPGSNEQFF. CDR3 nucleotides: TGTGCCAGCAATCAGGGGCCCGGGAGCAATGAGCAGTTCTTC.